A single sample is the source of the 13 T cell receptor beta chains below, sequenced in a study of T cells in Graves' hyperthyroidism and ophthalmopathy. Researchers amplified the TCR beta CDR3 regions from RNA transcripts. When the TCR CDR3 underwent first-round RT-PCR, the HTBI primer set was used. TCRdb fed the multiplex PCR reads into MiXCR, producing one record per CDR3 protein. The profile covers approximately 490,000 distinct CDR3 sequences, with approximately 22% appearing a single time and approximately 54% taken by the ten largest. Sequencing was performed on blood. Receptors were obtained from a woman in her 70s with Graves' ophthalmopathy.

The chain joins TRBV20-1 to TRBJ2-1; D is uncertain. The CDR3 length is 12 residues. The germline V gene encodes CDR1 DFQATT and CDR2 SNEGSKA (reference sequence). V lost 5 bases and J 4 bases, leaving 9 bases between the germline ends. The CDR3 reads CSARSDYNEQFF. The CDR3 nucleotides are TGCAGTGCTCGTTCAGATTACAATGAGCAGTTCTTC.

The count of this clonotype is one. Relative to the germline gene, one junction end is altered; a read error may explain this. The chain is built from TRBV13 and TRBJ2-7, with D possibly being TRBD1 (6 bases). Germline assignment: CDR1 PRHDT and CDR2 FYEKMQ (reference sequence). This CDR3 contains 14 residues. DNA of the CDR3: TGTGCCAGCAGCCCGAGACAGGTCTCCTACGGGCAGTACTTC. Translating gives CASSPRQVSYGQYF.

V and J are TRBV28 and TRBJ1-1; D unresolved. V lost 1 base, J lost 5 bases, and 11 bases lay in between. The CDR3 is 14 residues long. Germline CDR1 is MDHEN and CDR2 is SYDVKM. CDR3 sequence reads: CASSLLGSRTEAFF. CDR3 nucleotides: TGTGCCAGCAGTTTATTAGGGTCTAGGACTGAAGCTTTCTTT. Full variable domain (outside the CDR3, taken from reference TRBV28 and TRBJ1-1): DVKVTQSSRYLVKRTGEKVFLECVQDMDHENMFWYRQDPGLGLRLIYFSYDVKMKEKGDIPEGYSVSREKKERFSLILESASTNQTSMYLCASSLLGSRTEAFFGQGTRLTVV.

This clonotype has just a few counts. CDR3 sequence reads: CASSTRHAGRPSGANVLTF. Here the CDR3 DNA reads TGTGCCAGCAGTACCCGACATGCCGGTAGGCCCTCTGGGGCCAACGTCCTGACTTTC. The chain joins TRBV28 to TRBJ2-6; D is undetermined. CDR1 is MDHEN and CDR2 is SYDVKM in the germline V gene. V was pared by 5 bases and J by 0 bases, with 20 bases between. This CDR3 has 19 amino acids. Together with reference TRBV28 and TRBJ2-6, the CDR3 gives the full variable domain: DVKVTQSSRYLVKRTGEKVFLECVQDMDHENMFWYRQDPGLGLRLIYFSYDVKMKEKGDIPEGYSVSREKKERFSLILESASTNQTSMYLCASSTRHAGRPSGANVLTFGAGSRLTVL.

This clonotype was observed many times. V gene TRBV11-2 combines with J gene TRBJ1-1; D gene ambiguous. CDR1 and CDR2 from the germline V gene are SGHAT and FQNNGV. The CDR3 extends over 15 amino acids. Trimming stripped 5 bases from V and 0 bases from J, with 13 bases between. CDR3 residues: CASSLDGVLNTEAFF. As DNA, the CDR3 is TGTGCCAGCAGCCTCGACGGCGTCTTGAACACTGAAGCTTTCTTT.

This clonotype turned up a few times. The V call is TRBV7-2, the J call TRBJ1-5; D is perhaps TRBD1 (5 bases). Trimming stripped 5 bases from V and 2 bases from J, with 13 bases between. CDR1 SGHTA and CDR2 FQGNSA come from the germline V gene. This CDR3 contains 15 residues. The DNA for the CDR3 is TGTGCCAGCAGCAACCGGGGGGGAGGCAATCAGCCCCAGCATTTT. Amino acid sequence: CASSNRGGGNQPQHF.

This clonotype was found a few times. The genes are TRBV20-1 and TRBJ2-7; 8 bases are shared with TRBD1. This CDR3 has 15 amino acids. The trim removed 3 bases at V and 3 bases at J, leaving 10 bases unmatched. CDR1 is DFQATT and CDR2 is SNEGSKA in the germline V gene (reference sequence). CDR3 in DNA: TGCAGTGCTAGCCCCCTGGCAGGGGGCAGCTACGAGCAGTACTTC. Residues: CSASPLAGGSYEQYF.

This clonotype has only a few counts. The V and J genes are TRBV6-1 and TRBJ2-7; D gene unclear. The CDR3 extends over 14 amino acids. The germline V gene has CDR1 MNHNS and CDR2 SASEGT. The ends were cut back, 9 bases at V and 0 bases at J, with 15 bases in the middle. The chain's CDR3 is CASKKIINSYEQYF. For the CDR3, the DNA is TGTGCCAGTAAGAAGATAATTAACTCCTACGAGCAGTACTTC.

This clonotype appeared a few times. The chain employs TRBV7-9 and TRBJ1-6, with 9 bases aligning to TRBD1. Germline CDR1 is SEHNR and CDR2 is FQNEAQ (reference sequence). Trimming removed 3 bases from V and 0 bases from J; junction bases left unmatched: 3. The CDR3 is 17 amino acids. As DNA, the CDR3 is TGTGCCAGCAGCTTTGGACAGGGGAGCTCCTATAATTCACCCCTCCACTTT. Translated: CASSFGQGSSYNSPLHF.

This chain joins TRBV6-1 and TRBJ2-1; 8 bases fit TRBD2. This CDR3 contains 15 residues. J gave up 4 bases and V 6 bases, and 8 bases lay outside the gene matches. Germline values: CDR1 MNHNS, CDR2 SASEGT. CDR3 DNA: TGTGCCAGCAGACACGGACTAGCCGAGTACAATGAGCAGTTCTTC. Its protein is CASRHGLAEYNEQFF.

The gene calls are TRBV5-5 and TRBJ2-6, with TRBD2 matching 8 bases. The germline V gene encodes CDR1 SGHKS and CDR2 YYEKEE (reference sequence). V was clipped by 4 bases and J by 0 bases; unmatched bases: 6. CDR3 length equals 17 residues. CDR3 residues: CASSPDAGGSGANVLTF. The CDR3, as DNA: TGTGCCAGCAGCCCGGATGCGGGGGGCTCTGGGGCCAACGTCCTGACTTTC.

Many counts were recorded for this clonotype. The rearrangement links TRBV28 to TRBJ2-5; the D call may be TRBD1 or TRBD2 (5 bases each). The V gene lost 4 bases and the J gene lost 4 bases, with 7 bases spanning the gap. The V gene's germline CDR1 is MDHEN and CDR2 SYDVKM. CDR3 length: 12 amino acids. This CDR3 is CASSWGRETQYF. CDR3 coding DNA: TGTGCCAGCAGTTGGGGACGAGAGACCCAGTACTTC.

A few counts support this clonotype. CDR3 sequence reads: CAISASRAPNEKLFF. The CDR3 bases are TGTGCCATCAGTGCGTCTCGCGCCCCTAATGAAAAACTGTTTTTT. This chain links TRBV10-3 with TRBJ1-4; D call uncertain. V dropped 4 bases and J dropped 3 bases, with 12 bases sitting between them. The CDR3 is 15 residues long. Per the germline V gene, CDR1 is ENHRY and CDR2 is SYGVKD.